These T cell receptor beta chains were read from a single sample in a study of shared clonotypes between healthy human individuals. Sequencing was performed with immunoSEQ multiplex PCR; in TCRdb, only in-frame clones are kept and a portion is missing. The table lists 780,000 or so clones, about two thirds of them singletons, with under 2% in the top ten. The sequencing input was memory CD4+ T cells sorted from blood. These receptor sequences come from a woman aged 30 to 39 in good health. Both conserved end residues are part of each CDR3. A D gene is named only where the DNA matches it firmly. Size is stated for part of the rows, as once, few or many counts, or as a class when the clone is expanded.

V gene: TRBV7-2
D gene: .
clone size: .
J gene: TRBJ1-4
CDR3 protein: CASSPKRGLGEKLFF
CDR3 DNA: TGTGCCAGCAGCCCTAAACGGGGTTTAGGTGAAAAACTGTTTTTT

V gene: TRBV5-1
D gene: TRBD1
clone size: few
J gene: TRBJ1-1
CDR3 protein: CASSYYDRGAEAFF
CDR3 DNA: TGCGCCAGCAGCTACTACGACAGGGGGGCCGAAGCTTTCTTT

V gene: TRBV5-1
D gene: .
clone size: few
J gene: TRBJ2-5
CDR3 protein: CASSSGTEGETQYF
CDR3 DNA: TGCGCCAGCAGCTCCGGGACGGAAGGAGAGACCCAGTACTTC

V gene: TRBV10-3
D gene: .
clone size: once
J gene: TRBJ2-3
CDR3 protein: CAISDQGGGTDTQYF
CDR3 DNA: TGTGCCATCAGTGACCAGGGGGGGGGAACAGATACGCAGTATTTT

V gene: TRBV7-8
D gene: .
clone size: .
J gene: TRBJ2-7
CDR3 protein: CASSLGGEFTYEQYF
CDR3 DNA: TGTGCCAGCAGCTTAGGGGGCGAATTTACCTACGAGCAGTACTTC

V gene: TRBV7-8
D gene: .
clone size: .
J gene: TRBJ2-1
CDR3 protein: CASSLFLYDEQFF
CDR3 DNA: TGTGCCAGCAGCTTATTTCTATACGACGAGCAGTTCTTC

V gene: TRBV18
D gene: .
clone size: .
J gene: TRBJ1-1
CDR3 protein: CASSPLAGIETEAFF
CDR3 DNA: TGTGCCAGCTCACCACTGGCAGGGATCGAAACTGAAGCTTTCTTT

V gene: TRBV6-5
D gene: TRBD1
clone size: .
J gene: TRBJ2-7
CDR3 protein: CASSYSGQGAREQYF
CDR3 DNA: TGTGCCAGCAGTTACTCAGGACAGGGAGCACGCGAGCAGTACTTC

V gene: TRBV27
D gene: TRBD1
clone size: many
J gene: TRBJ1-5
CDR3 protein: CASAGQGNQPQHF
CDR3 DNA: TGTGCCAGCGCGGGACAGGGCAATCAGCCCCAGCATTTT

V gene: TRBV6-6
D gene: .
clone size: .
J gene: TRBJ1-2
CDR3 protein: CASSSTKGGNYGYTF
CDR3 DNA: TGTGCCAGCAGTTCCACAAAGGGTGGTAACTATGGCTACACCTTC

V gene: TRBV5-1
D gene: TRBD1
clone size: few
J gene: TRBJ1-5
CDR3 protein: CASSLQGTGPEPQHF
CDR3 DNA: TGCGCCAGCAGCTTACAGGGGACAGGGCCGGAGCCCCAGCATTTT

V gene: TRBV6-5
D gene: TRBD1
clone size: .
J gene: TRBJ1-4
CDR3 protein: CASSFRVGTGVEKLFF
CDR3 DNA: TGTGCCAGCAGTTTTCGTGTGGGGACAGGGGTTGAAAAACTGTTTTTT

V gene: TRBV7-8
D gene: .
clone size: many
J gene: TRBJ2-3
CDR3 protein: CASSFGEQGRTDTQYF
CDR3 DNA: TGTGCCAGCAGCTTCGGCGAACAGGGACGCACAGATACGCAGTATTTT

V gene: TRBV19
D gene: .
clone size: .
J gene: TRBJ2-1
CDR3 protein: CASSPPWAGANEQFF
CDR3 DNA: TGTGCCAGTAGCCCCCCGTGGGCGGGGGCTAATGAGCAGTTCTTC

V gene: TRBV11-2
D gene: .
clone size: once
J gene: TRBJ2-7
CDR3 protein: CASSSIRTTKRRYEQYF
CDR3 DNA: TGTGCCAGCAGCTCGATCCGGACAACAAAAAGGAGGTACGAGCAGTACTTC

V gene: TRBV6-5
D gene: .
clone size: .
J gene: TRBJ1-2
CDR3 protein: CASSSLRGNNHGYTF
CDR3 DNA: TGTGCCAGCAGTTCGCTGAGGGGGAATAACCATGGCTACACCTTC

V gene: TRBV2
D gene: TRBD1
clone size: .
J gene: TRBJ2-5
CDR3 protein: CASGTGANQETQYF
CDR3 DNA: TGTGCCAGCGGTACAGGGGCGAACCAAGAGACCCAGTACTTC

V gene: TRBV2
D gene: .
clone size: .
J gene: TRBJ2-1
CDR3 protein: CASSESPANEQFF
CDR3 DNA: TGTGCCAGCAGTGAAAGCCCCGCCAATGAGCAGTTCTTC

V gene: TRBV28
D gene: TRBD1
clone size: .
J gene: TRBJ1-5
CDR3 protein: CASSPQDRSQHF
CDR3 DNA: TGTGCCAGCAGTCCCCAGGACAGGTCCCAGCATTTT

V gene: TRBV28
D gene: .
clone size: .
J gene: TRBJ2-5
CDR3 protein: CASRVGVQETQYF
CDR3 DNA: TGTGCCAGCCGCGTAGGGGTTCAAGAGACCCAGTACTTC

V gene: TRBV7-7
D gene: .
clone size: .
J gene: TRBJ2-1
CDR3 protein: CASSLVGNNEQFF
CDR3 DNA: TGTGCCAGCAGCTTAGTAGGGAACAATGAGCAGTTCTTC

V gene: TRBV7-3
D gene: .
clone size: .
J gene: TRBJ2-2
CDR3 protein: CASSLFRNTGELFF
CDR3 DNA: TGTGCCAGCAGCTTATTCAGAAACACCGGGGAGCTGTTTTTT

V gene: TRBV5-4
D gene: TRBD1
clone size: .
J gene: TRBJ1-2
CDR3 protein: CASSTGTGGPNYGYTF
CDR3 DNA: TGTGCCAGCAGCACCGGGACAGGGGGCCCGAACTATGGCTACACCTTC

V gene: TRBV27
D gene: TRBD1
clone size: .
J gene: TRBJ1-1
CDR3 protein: CASTTRGWTGNTEAFF
CDR3 DNA: TGTGCCAGCACCACCCGGGGTTGGACAGGGAACACTGAAGCTTTCTTT

V gene: TRBV27
D gene: TRBD2
clone size: .
J gene: TRBJ2-3
CDR3 protein: CASSRRTSGVSSTDTQYF
CDR3 DNA: TGTGCCAGCAGCCGGCGGACTAGCGGGGTCTCTAGCACAGATACGCAGTATTTT

V gene: TRBV7-9
D gene: TRBD2
clone size: once
J gene: TRBJ2-7
CDR3 protein: CASSLSLAGVYEQYF
CDR3 DNA: TGTGCCAGCAGCTTAAGTTTGGCGGGAGTATACGAGCAGTACTTC

V gene: TRBV6-1
D gene: .
clone size: .
J gene: TRBJ2-7
CDR3 protein: CASSGDLAYEQYF
CDR3 DNA: TGTGCCAGCAGCGGGGACCTCGCCTACGAGCAGTACTTC

V gene: TRBV11-2
D gene: .
clone size: .
J gene: TRBJ2-2
CDR3 protein: CASSFGASGATGELFF
CDR3 DNA: TGTGCCAGCAGCTTTGGAGCTTCGGGGGCCACCGGGGAGCTGTTTTTT

V gene: TRBV9
D gene: .
clone size: .
J gene: TRBJ2-6
CDR3 protein: CASSVGVGASHSGANVLTF
CDR3 DNA: TGTGCCAGCAGCGTAGGGGTTGGGGCAAGCCATTCTGGGGCCAACGTCCTGACTTTC

V gene: TRBV7-9
D gene: TRBD2
clone size: .
J gene: TRBJ2-7
CDR3 protein: CASSPGGGLVAYEQYF
CDR3 DNA: TGTGCCAGCAGCCCAGGAGGAGGACTAGTCGCCTACGAGCAGTACTTC

V gene: TRBV4-2
D gene: TRBD2
clone size: .
J gene: TRBJ2-7
CDR3 protein: CASSQGLAGLEQYF
CDR3 DNA: TGTGCCAGCAGCCAAGGGCTAGCGGGACTCGAGCAGTACTTC

V gene: TRBV10-3
D gene: TRBD1
clone size: .
J gene: TRBJ1-1
CDR3 protein: CAISPGGETEAFF
CDR3 DNA: TGTGCCATCAGTCCAGGGGGAGAGACTGAAGCTTTCTTT

V gene: TRBV28
D gene: TRBD1
clone size: .
J gene: TRBJ1-5
CDR3 protein: CASSLSQGPQPQHF
CDR3 DNA: TGTGCCAGCAGTTTATCACAGGGGCCTCAGCCCCAGCATTTT

V gene: TRBV6-1
D gene: TRBD2
clone size: many
J gene: TRBJ2-7
CDR3 protein: CAVQISGKGYEQYF
CDR3 DNA: TGTGCCGTTCAAATTAGCGGGAAGGGCTACGAGCAGTACTTC

V gene: TRBV6-5
D gene: TRBD1
clone size: .
J gene: TRBJ2-7
CDR3 protein: CASSRQGAVSREQYF
CDR3 DNA: TGTGCCAGCAGTCGACAGGGGGCGGTATCGAGAGAGCAGTACTTC

V gene: TRBV2
D gene: TRBD2
clone size: .
J gene: TRBJ2-7
CDR3 protein: CASSSGRAYEQYF
CDR3 DNA: TGTGCCAGCAGTAGCGGGAGGGCTTACGAGCAGTACTTC

V gene: TRBV28
D gene: .
clone size: .
J gene: TRBJ1-2
CDR3 protein: CASSLRGSYGYTF
CDR3 DNA: TGTGCCAGCAGTTTACGGGGTTCCTATGGCTACACCTTC

V gene: TRBV15
D gene: TRBD2
clone size: .
J gene: TRBJ2-7
CDR3 protein: CATSRGGTSGSYEQYF
CDR3 DNA: TGTGCCACCAGCAGAGGCGGGACTAGCGGGTCCTACGAGCAGTACTTC

V gene: TRBV6-4
D gene: .
clone size: .
J gene: TRBJ2-3
CDR3 protein: CASRTSIPDTQYF
CDR3 DNA: TGTGCCAGCAGGACAAGTATCCCAGATACGCAGTATTTT

V gene: TRBV6-1
D gene: .
clone size: once
J gene: TRBJ1-3
CDR3 protein: CASSGAGGSNTIYF
CDR3 DNA: TGTGCCAGCAGTGGTGCCGGTGGGAGTAACACCATATATTTT